The 26 T cell receptor beta chains in this list originate from one sample, sequenced in a study of CD8+ T cells in alopecia areata. Researchers gathered lesional scalp punch biopsies and peripheral blood from patients with alopecia areata. It was cDNA, reverse transcribed from extracted RNA, that served as the sequencing template. Profiling relied on immunoSEQ multiplex PCR, and the TCRdb table lists in-frame clones only, not all of them. The sample includes 5,500 to 9,000 clones, 64% of them seen just once. The sample in question was skin, obtained at week 0. These receptors were taken from a human donor with alopecia areata.

The chain has TRBV5-6 and TRBJ2-5; D might be TRBD2 (5 bases). CDR1 SGHDT and CDR2 YYEEEE come from the germline V gene. Trimming removed 4 bases at V and 5 bases at J, with 12 bases between. This CDR3 has 13 amino acids. This CDR3 reads CASSTAPGETQYF. DNA for the CDR3: TGTGCCAGCAGCACGGCCCCGGGGGAGACCCAGTACTTC.

This chain joins TRBV11-1 and TRBJ1-1; D remains unclear. Looked up from germline, CDR1 is SGHAT and CDR2 is FQDESV (reference sequence). The CDR3 runs 12 residues. Trimming cost V 5 bases and J 10 bases, with 14 bases left between them. CDR3 nucleotides: TGTGCCAGCAGCGACGGCCTCCTATCAGCTTTCTTT. Translating gives CASSDGLLSAFF.

The rearrangement joins TRBV7-9 to TRBJ2-2, with TRBD2 as a possible D gene (6 bases). This CDR3 is 18 amino acids long. Germline V gives CDR1 SEHNR, CDR2 FQNEAQ (reference sequence). Deletions cut 5 bases from V and 3 bases from J, with 22 bases between. CDR3 residues: CASSPTRRASEYTGELFF. The CDR3 nucleotides read TGTGCCAGCAGCCCAACCCGCCGGGCTAGCGAGTACACCGGGGAGCTGTTTTTT.

This clone was seen only once. This chain uses TRBV7-6 with TRBJ2-2, with unresolved D. Per the germline V gene, CDR1 is SGHVS and CDR2 is FNYEAQ. This CDR3 contains 13 residues. V lost 5 bases and J lost 7, with 11 bases in between. CDR3 loop: CASSPPPGGELFF. CDR3 nucleotides: TGTGCCAGCAGCCCACCTCCGGGCGGGGAGCTGTTTTTT. The full variable domain, rest sourced from reference TRBV7-6 and TRBJ2-2, is GAGVSQSPRYKVTKRGQDVALRCDPISGHVSLYWYRQALGQGPEFLTYFNYEAQQDKSGLPNDRFSAERPEGSISTLTIQRTEQRDSAMYRCASSPPPGGELFFGEGSRLTVL.

This sequence joins TRBV19 and TRBJ1-5, with a weak D call TRBD1 (6 bases). V lost 5 bases to trimming and J lost 4 bases, with 9 bases between them. The germline V gene has CDR1 LNHDA and CDR2 SQIVND (reference sequence). This CDR3 is 13 amino acids long. The CDR3 nucleotides are TGTGCCAGTAGTGGACAGATTAATCAGCCCCAGCATTTT. Translation gives CASSGQINQPQHF.

This clone was recorded once. V usage is TRBV5-1 and J usage is TRBJ1-4; no definite D call. The V gene's germline CDR1 is SGHRS and CDR2 YFSETQ. Trimming took 3 bases from V and 5 from J, leaving 14 bases between them. The CDR3 has 15 amino acids. The CDR3 here is CASSSPGLSNEKLFF. The DNA for the CDR3 is TGCGCCAGCAGCTCGCCCGGGCTGTCAAATGAAAAACTGTTTTTT.

The table lists this clone with a count of one. The V and J genes are TRBV6-1 and TRBJ2-7, with TRBD1 identical over 7 bases. CDR3 length: 13 amino acids. Germline CDR1 MNHNS, CDR2 SASEGT. The V segment lost 10 bases and the J segment 3 bases; nucleotides outside the gene matches: 9. As DNA, the CDR3 is TGTGCCATTCGGACAGGCGCCATCTACGAGCAGTACTTC. This codes for CAIRTGAIYEQYF.

The V and J genes are TRBV11-1 and TRBJ1-1; D uncertain. CDR3 length equals 13 residues. The germline V gene has CDR1 SGHAT and CDR2 FQDESV (reference sequence). Trimming left V 3 bases short and J 2 bases short, with 7 bases between. This CDR3 reads CASSFGDNTEAFF. The CDR3 bases are TGTGCCAGCAGCTTCGGGGATAACACTGAAGCTTTCTTT. The full variable domain, completed using reference TRBV11-1 and TRBJ1-1, is EAEVAQSPRYKITEKSQAVAFWCDPISGHATLYWYRQILGQGPELLVQFQDESVVDDSQLPKDRFSAERLKGVDSTLKIQPAELGDSAMYLCASSFGDNTEAFFGQGTRLTVV.

The J gene is TRBJ1-2, the V gene TRBV13; D call uncertain. The germline CDR1 and CDR2 sequences are PRHDT and FYEKMQ (reference sequence). V was clipped by 4 bases and J by 2 bases, with 17 bases between them. This CDR3 contains 16 residues. CDR3 residues: CASSSEDGLWNYGYTF. The CDR3 DNA is TGTGCCAGCAGCTCTGAGGACGGTTTATGGAACTATGGCTACACCTTC.

With regard to this clone: A junction boundary mismatches the germline segment, possibly from a read error. The V gene is TRBV7-9, the J gene TRBJ1-1, with 10 bases matching TRBD1. Per the germline V gene, CDR1 is SEHNR and CDR2 is FQNEAQ (reference sequence). The CDR3 sequence is 16 residues long. The CDR3 sequence is CASSQEFGDRGYEAFF. DNA of the CDR3: TGCGCCAGCAGCCAAGAATTTGGGGACAGGGGTTATGAAGCTTTCTTT. Based on the CDR3 plus reference TRBV7-9 and TRBJ1-1, the full variable domain is DTGVSQNPRHKITKRGQNVTFRCDPISEHNRLYWYRQTLGQGPEFLTYFQNEAQLEKSRLLSDRFSAERPKGSFSTLEIQRTEQGDSAMYLCASSQEFGDRGYEAFFGQGTRLTVV.

V gene TRBV7-3 combines with J gene TRBJ1-1; 8 nucleotides align to TRBD1. After removal of 8 bases from V and 8 bases from J, the junction contained 10 bases not matched to a gene. CDR3 size: 13 residues. Germline V CDR1 and CDR2: SGHTA, FQGTGA. The CDR3 loop is CASGKGRDREAFF. In nucleotides, the CDR3 is TGTGCCAGCGGCAAAGGACGGGACAGGGAAGCTTTCTTT.

This clone was picked up one time. This chain connects TRBV7-3 to TRBJ2-3; no reliable D call. The CDR3 totals 14 residues. Trimming shortened V by 0 bases and J by 4 bases, and 8 bases separated the two germline ends. Germline loops: CDR1 SGHTA, CDR2 FQGTGA. The CDR3 reads CASSLTWAADTQYF. The CDR3 DNA reads as TGTGCCAGCAGCTTAACGTGGGCCGCAGATACGCAGTATTTT.

As to this clone: Mismatch with germline at one junction end may stem from a read error. The chain links TRBV11-2 to TRBJ1-1; D not certain. CDR1 SGHAT and CDR2 FQNNGV come from the germline V gene. The CDR3 runs 14 residues. CDR3 nucleotides: TGTGCCAGCAGTGTTAGTTCGGTGAACACTGAAGCTCTCTTT. Protein: CASSVSSVNTEALF.

This chain uses TRBV7-9 with TRBJ1-4; D is unresolved. Per germline, CDR1 SEHNR and CDR2 FQNEAQ (reference sequence). CDR3 length: 13 residues. The germline V and J ends were trimmed by 5 bases and 5 bases, with 9 bases remaining between them. Here the CDR3 reads CASSLPSNEKLFF. The CDR3 DNA is TGTGCCAGCAGCCTACCCTCAAATGAAAAACTGTTTTTT.

J is TRBJ2-5 and V is TRBV28, with D possibly matching TRBD1 (5 bases). Trimming pared 3 bases from V and 2 bases from J, leaving 13 bases between. The CDR3 length is 15 residues. The germline V gene has CDR1 MDHEN and CDR2 SYDVKM. The CDR3 spells CASSFGSAGQETQYF. CDR3 coding DNA: TGTGCCAGCAGTTTTGGTTCGGCAGGGCAAGAGACCCAGTACTTC.

The rearrangement joins TRBV6-9 to TRBJ2-7, with 9 bases identical to TRBD2. The CDR3 is 16 amino acids. Germline V gives CDR1 MNHGY, CDR2 SVAAGI. Trimming took 4 bases from V and 9 from J; bases not matched to a gene: 16. The DNA of the CDR3 is TGTGCCAGCAGTTCTCTAGCGGGGACCGTGTCTGGTAGGCAGTACTTC. Protein: CASSSLAGTVSGRQYF.

V and J are TRBV14 and TRBJ2-7; D is undetermined. The CDR3 extends over 15 amino acids. The V and J ends lost 1 base and 0 bases respectively, with 10 bases between them. Germline V CDR1 and CDR2: SGHDN, FVKESK. The CDR3 sequence: CASSQGHAASYEQYF. The CDR3 coding sequence is TGTGCCAGCAGCCAAGGACATGCAGCCTCCTACGAGCAGTACTTC.

The V and J genes are TRBV7-9 and TRBJ2-1; D is uncertain. Trimming shortened V by 6 bases and J by 5 bases, and 11 bases separated the two germline ends. Germline loops: CDR1 SEHNR, CDR2 FQNEAQ (reference sequence). This CDR3 has 13 amino acids. The chain's CDR3 is CASRLEAHNEQFF. Written as DNA, the CDR3 is TGTGCCAGCAGACTCGAGGCCCACAATGAGCAGTTCTTC.

This clone was seen a single time. This chain uses TRBV4-3 with TRBJ2-1, with TRBD2 matching 10 bases. V lost 0 bases and J lost 7; bases outside the gene matches: 9. There are 17 residues in the CDR3. Germline CDR1 reads LGHNA; CDR2 reads YSLEER. The CDR3 DNA reads as TGCGCCAGCAGCCAAGACTCAGCGGGAGGGCCAGGGAATGAGCAGTTCTTC. Its protein product is CASSQDSAGGPGNEQFF.

This clone appeared a few times. J is TRBJ2-5 and V is TRBV5-1; a weak D match, TRBD2 (6 bases). Germline CDR1 is SGHRS and CDR2 is YFSETQ. The germline V and J ends were trimmed by 4 bases and 2 bases, with 15 bases remaining between them. This CDR3 is 15 amino acids long. The CDR3 here is CASSPGVVGQETQYF. The CDR3 nucleotides are TGCGCCAGCAGCCCGGGAGTCGTGGGGCAAGAGACCCAGTACTTC. The full variable domain, completed using reference TRBV5-1 and TRBJ2-5, is KAGVTQTPRYLIKTRGQQVTLSCSPISGHRSVSWYQQTPGQGLQFLFEYFSETQRNKGNFPGRFSGRQFSNSRSEMNVSTLELGDSALYLCASSPGVVGQETQYFGPGTRLLVL.

CDR3 bases: TGTGCCAGCAGCTCAACAGGGGTGGGCACTGAAGCTTTCTTT. The encoded protein is CASSSTGVGTEAFF. This chain links TRBV5-4 with TRBJ1-1; TRBD1 agrees at 7 bases. The V gene end was trimmed by 3 bases and the J gene end by 4 bases; junction bases not matched to a gene: 6. Germline V gene sequence: CDR1 SGHNT, CDR2 YYREEE (reference sequence). This CDR3 contains 14 residues.

The chain is built from TRBV10-3 and TRBJ2-7, with TRBD1 matching 9 bases. Germline V CDR1 and CDR2: ENHRY, SYGVKD. The CDR3 has 14 residues. The J segment lost 2 bases and the V segment lost 8 bases, leaving 7 bases of the junction unmatched. The CDR3 reads CAIRDRDYPYEQYF. CDR3 coding DNA: TGTGCCATCCGGGACAGGGACTACCCCTACGAGCAGTACTTC.

CDR3 nucleotide sequence: TGTGCCTGGAGTGTGCAAAGGACTGGCTACACCTTC. Protein: CAWSVQRTGYTF. The chain employs TRBV30 and TRBJ1-2; the D is unclear. CDR1 and CDR2 (germline): GTSNPN, SVGIG (reference sequence). This CDR3 is 12 amino acids long. V was shortened by 0 bases and J by 7 bases, with 9 bases between the two germline ends.

This clone has just one count. A read error is the likely source, as a far larger clone sits one nucleotide away. The chain employs TRBV5-1 and TRBJ2-5; D remains ambiguous. Trimming removed 3 bases from V and 2 bases from J, with 14 bases in between. CDR1 and CDR2 (germline): SGHRS, YFSETQ. CDR3 length: 15 amino acids. CDR3 residues: CASSWNQRTQETQYF. The DNA of the CDR3 is TGCGCCAGCAGCTGGAATCAGAGAACTCAAGAGACCCAGTACTTC.

This clone was seen a single time. The CDR3 protein is CASSLLAGYNEQFF. In DNA form, the CDR3 reads TGTGCCAGCAGCTTACTAGCGGGGTACAATGAGCAGTTCTTC. V and J are TRBV7-2 and TRBJ2-1, with 9 bases identical to TRBD2. Trimming cost V 2 bases and J 4 bases; bases outside gene matches: 0. The germline V gene has CDR1 SGHTA and CDR2 FQGNSA. The CDR3 is 14 residues long.

The chain carries TRBV7-9 and TRBJ2-4, with D uncertain. Germline V gene sequence: CDR1 SEHNR, CDR2 FQNEAQ (reference sequence). With 3 bases removed from V and 0 bases from J, the gap between germline ends came to 9 bases. The CDR3 runs to 15 residues. Here the CDR3 DNA reads TGTGCCAGCAGCTTTAGGAGCCTAGCCAAAAACATTCAGTACTTC. It encodes CASSFRSLAKNIQYF.